Following are 3 T cell receptor beta chains from one sample sequenced in a study of blood T cell repertoires in COVID-19. Data came from immunoSEQ multiplex PCR; TCRdb stores just in-frame clones and leaves some out. Among 250,000 or so clones listed, more than 85% were seen once. The sequenced sample was peripheral blood. The receptors derive from a woman aged 70-85 years with active or convalescent COVID-19.

There are a few counts of this clone. The V gene is TRBV3-1 (or the pseudogene TRBV3-2), the J gene TRBJ2-1; weak D call: TRBD2 (6 bases). This CDR3 is built from 13 residues. CDR1 and CDR2 from the germline V gene are LGHDT and YNNKEL (reference sequence). V gave up 0 bases and J gave up 14 bases, with 14 bases separating them. CDR3 coding DNA: TGTGCCAGCAGCCAAGAAGGGGTGGGAGGTGAGTTCTTC. Amino acid sequence: CASSQEGVGGEFF.

V and J are TRBV9 and TRBJ1-6, with D perhaps matching TRBD1 (6 bases). Looked up from germline, CDR1 is SGDLS and CDR2 is YYNGEE. The V end lost 4 bases, the J end lost 6 bases, and 14 bases lay between the germline ends. This CDR3 contains 15 residues. The CDR3 bases are TGTGCCAGCAGCCCGTCAGGGGCCCTTAATTCACCCCTCCACTTT. Translation: CASSPSGALNSPLHF.

The chain recombines TRBV5-6 with TRBJ1-1; 7 nucleotides line up with TRBD1. Losses at the gene ends were 1 base for V and 1 base for J; bases not matched to a gene: 4. Germline CDR1 SGHDT, CDR2 YYEEEE. There are 15 residues in the CDR3. CDR3 coding DNA: TGTGCCAGCAGCTTGAGGACAGGAGGGAACACTGAAGCTTTCTTT. Protein product: CASSLRTGGNTEAFF.